A selection of T cell receptor beta chains follows, all from one sample in a study of shared clonotypes between healthy human individuals. Repertoires were generated with immunoSEQ multiplex PCR, while TCRdb's copy carries only in-frame clones and drops some. The data contain 2 million to 2.5 million clones, 85% to 95% of them singletons. Specimen: naive CD4+ T cells from PBMCs. The receptor set was obtained from a man aged 18 to 29 in good health. Some clones in this sample may be carry-over from other donors' samples. Both conserved end residues are part of each CDR3. A D gene is named only where the DNA matches it firmly. The size field is filled for only some rows; it gives once, few, many or a size class.

cdr3_nt cdr3_aa clone_size j_call d_call v_call
TGTGCCAGCAGCGTAGGTAGCGGGAGCTACGAGCAGTACTTC CASSVGSGSYEQYF - TRBJ2-7 TRBD2 TRBV9
TGTGCCAGCACCCCCGGACTAGCGGGACCCAATGAGCAGTTCTTC CASTPGLAGPNEQFF - TRBJ2-1 TRBD2 TRBV27
TGTGCCAGCTCACCGGGACTAGCGGGGACCTACGAGCAGTACTTC CASSPGLAGTYEQYF few TRBJ2-7 TRBD2 TRBV18
TGTGCCAGCAGAAAGACCCCCCGTGAGCAGTTCTTC CASRKTPREQFF - TRBJ2-1 - TRBV28
TGTGCCAGCAGTGATGTAATGGAGACCCAGTACTTC CASSDVMETQYF - TRBJ2-5 - TRBV25-1
TGTGCCAGCAGGCAACGGGACAGTCTCCATGAGCAGTTCTTC CASRQRDSLHEQFF - TRBJ2-1 TRBD1 TRBV28
TGTGCCAGCAGCCGGGGGACTAGCGGATACGAGCAGTACTTC CASSRGTSGYEQYF - TRBJ2-7 TRBD2 TRBV7-2
TGCGCCAGCAGCCGATCGGGTTTGGTTGGCGGGAGGGGATACGAGCAGTACTTC CASSRSGLVGGRGYEQYF once TRBJ2-7 TRBD2 TRBV4-1
TGTGCCAGCAGCCCAACGGCCCCGCAGTATTTT CASSPTAPQYF - TRBJ2-3 - TRBV7-9
TGTGCCAGCAGCGTAGCGGGGCAGGGGAGTGGAAACACCATATATTTT CASSVAGQGSGNTIYF - TRBJ1-3 - TRBV9
TGCGCCAGCAGCTTGTTCCGGCCCTCACAAGAGACCCAGTACTTC CASSLFRPSQETQYF - TRBJ2-5 - TRBV5-1
TGTGCCAGCAGTGAAAGAGGCTCGGACTATGAAAAACTGTTTTTT CASSERGSDYEKLFF - TRBJ1-4 - TRBV6-1
TGTGCCAGCAGTCGCTTCCTGGGACAGGGGAATCAGCCCCAGCATTTT CASSRFLGQGNQPQHF - TRBJ1-5 TRBD1 TRBV27
TGTGCCAGCAGTCGAGAATGGCCCCAGCATTTT CASSREWPQHF - TRBJ1-5 - TRBV6-4
TGTGCCATCAGTTATTCAGGGGGCACTGAAGCTTTCTTT CAISYSGGTEAFF - TRBJ1-1 TRBD1 TRBV10-3
TGTGCCATCAGTGAGTCGAATGTAGCGGGAGGGAGTGAGCAGTTCTTC CAISESNVAGGSEQFF - TRBJ2-1 TRBD2 TRBV10-3
TGTGCCAGCTCACCACCGGGGGTTAGTAATGAAAAACTGTTTTTT CASSPPGVSNEKLFF - TRBJ1-4 - TRBV18
TGTGCCAGCGGGGAGAGGGCGGGAGATACGCAGTATTTT CASGERAGDTQYF - TRBJ2-3 - TRBV6-5
TGTGCCAGCAATCCGGTAGGGCCTTACAATGAGCAGTTCTTC CASNPVGPYNEQFF - TRBJ2-1 - TRBV28
TGTGCCAGCAGTTTTCAGGATAAGTGGGATGAGCAGTTCTTC CASSFQDKWDEQFF - TRBJ2-1 - TRBV27
TGCGCCAGCAGCCAAGCTGAAACACCAGCTAACTATGGCTACACCTTC CASSQAETPANYGYTF - TRBJ1-2 - TRBV4-1
TGTGCCAGCAGCTTATGTATCGACAGGGGCGGCCAGCCCCAGCATTTT CASSLCIDRGGQPQHF - TRBJ1-5 TRBD1 TRBV7-3
TGTGCCAGCAGCTTAGACGGCAGGGTACACAATGAGCAGTTCTTC CASSLDGRVHNEQFF - TRBJ2-1 - TRBV7-2
TGCGCCAGCAGCTTGGCGGGAAGCATCGGAGAGACCCAGTACTTC CASSLAGSIGETQYF - TRBJ2-5 - TRBV5-1
TGTGCCTGGAGTAGGGCAGGGTCCCCCTCTGGAAACACCATATATTTT CAWSRAGSPSGNTIYF - TRBJ1-3 - TRBV30
TGCGCCAGCAGCCCCGGGACAGAATATAATTCACCCCTCCACTTT CASSPGTEYNSPLHF - TRBJ1-6 TRBD1 TRBV5-1
TGTGCCAGCAGTTTAGGACAGGTTAGCAATCAGCCCCAGCATTTT CASSLGQVSNQPQHF once TRBJ1-5 TRBD1 TRBV5-8
TGTGCCAGCAGCCCCGCTAGGGGTGCCACTGAAGCTTTCTTT CASSPARGATEAFF - TRBJ1-1 - TRBV7-6
TGTGCCAGCAGCCCGGCCGGGGTCGGGAGCAATCAGCCCCAGCATTTT CASSPAGVGSNQPQHF few TRBJ1-5 - TRBV14
TGCGCCAGCAGCTTGGAACAGAGCACAGATACGCAGTATTTT CASSLEQSTDTQYF few TRBJ2-3 - TRBV5-1
TGTGCCAGCCGTGGACAGGGGGCTTACAATGAGCAGTTCTTC CASRGQGAYNEQFF - TRBJ2-1 TRBD1 TRBV6-5
TGTGCCAGCAGCCCAGGGGGGCCGAACACTGAAGCTTTCTTT CASSPGGPNTEAFF - TRBJ1-1 TRBD1 TRBV7-3
TGTGCCAGCAGCCTTACAGGGTTGGTGAACACTGAAGCTTTCTTT CASSLTGLVNTEAFF - TRBJ1-1 - TRBV27
TGTGCCAGCGGCCGTGAGACCCAGTACTTC CASGRETQYF - TRBJ2-5 - TRBV4-2
TGTGCCAGTAGTACCCATCAGAGGACAGGGAGTTCGGACGAGCAGTACTTC CASSTHQRTGSSDEQYF - TRBJ2-7 TRBD1 TRBV19
TGCGCCAGCAGCTGGGACAGCCTCTCTGGGGCCAACGTCCTGACTTTC CASSWDSLSGANVLTF - TRBJ2-6 TRBD1 TRBV5-1
TGTGCCAGCAGCTTAAGGGAAGACTACAATGAGCAGTTCTTC CASSLREDYNEQFF once TRBJ2-1 - TRBV7-8
TGTGCCAGCAGCCCCGGAGGCGGGAAGGCGGAGACCCAGTACTTC CASSPGGGKAETQYF - TRBJ2-5 - TRBV4-2
TGTGCCAGCAGTCCCAGGCCGCAGAGCTCTGGGGCCAACGTCCTGACTTTC CASSPRPQSSGANVLTF - TRBJ2-6 - TRBV7-9
TGTGCCATCAGTGAGTCCGGAGAGCGGGACGACGACAATGAGCAGTTCTTC CAISESGERDDDNEQFF - TRBJ2-1 TRBD2 TRBV10-3
TGCGCCAGCAGCTTGTCGTTTCAGATGAACACTGAAGCTTTCTTT CASSLSFQMNTEAFF - TRBJ1-1 - TRBV5-1
TGCGCCAGTAAACTTTTCTCCGGGAGGGGTACGCAGTATTTT CASKLFSGRGTQYF - TRBJ2-3 TRBD2 TRBV5-1
TGTGCCAGCAGCCACGGGGGGTCCAATCAGCCCCAGCATTTT CASSHGGSNQPQHF once TRBJ1-5 - TRBV28
TGTGCTAGTGGTTTGGACAGGGCTAGCACAGATACGCAGTATTTT CASGLDRASTDTQYF - TRBJ2-3 - TRBV12-5
TGTGCCAGCAGCTTGGGCACTAGCGGGAGGAACCAAGAGACCCAGTACTTC CASSLGTSGRNQETQYF - TRBJ2-5 TRBD2 TRBV5-8
TGCGCCAGCAGCTTGGTGGCCCGGGACAGGGGGCGCCGGTTTGGTGGCTACACCTTC CASSLVARDRGRRFGGYTF - TRBJ1-2 TRBD1 TRBV5-1
TGTGCCAGCAGCTTGAGGGTAATCTCCGAGCAGTACTTC CASSLRVISEQYF - TRBJ2-7 - TRBV5-6
TGTGCCAGCAGCAAAGACCCAATAGGGACTGAAGCTTTCTTT CASSKDPIGTEAFF - TRBJ1-1 - TRBV7-2
TGTGCCAGCAGCTCCCAGGGGGGGGACCAAGAGACCCAGTACTTC CASSSQGGDQETQYF - TRBJ2-5 - TRBV5-4
TGTGCCTGGAGTGTTACCAATTCGACAGGGGAAGACAATAACCAAGAGACCCAGTACTTC CAWSVTNSTGEDNNQETQYF - TRBJ2-5 TRBD1 TRBV30
TGTGCCAGCAGCTTAACGGGGGCAGACGAATATTACGAGCAGTACTTC CASSLTGADEYYEQYF - TRBJ2-7 - TRBV7-3
TGTGCCATCACCGTAGGGGGCTTGGACACCGGGGAGCTGTTTTTT CAITVGGLDTGELFF once TRBJ2-2 TRBD1 TRBV10-3
TGTGCCAGCAGCCAGGCGTTTGGGGAGACCCAGTACTTC CASSQAFGETQYF - TRBJ2-5 - TRBV4-2
TGTGCCAGCTCACCACCTTGGGGGAATTTGGACACCGGGGAGCTGTTTTTT CASSPPWGNLDTGELFF - TRBJ2-2 - TRBV18
TGTGCCATTTTCCGGGACAATGAGCAGTTCTTC CAIFRDNEQFF - TRBJ2-1 - TRBV28